The next 27 T cell receptor beta chains were all read from a single sample in a study of shared clonotypes between healthy human individuals. Clones were sequenced by immunoSEQ multiplex PCR, and TCRdb holds only the in-frame ones, with some missing. The table lists about 1 million clones, around 76% of them singletons. Sequencing used memory CD4+ T cells sorted from blood. The sample's subset: CD45RA-negative fraction. The receptors come from a man younger than 35 in good health.

The rearrangement joins TRBV4-3 to TRBJ2-2, with no clear D. Per germline, CDR1 LGHNA and CDR2 YSLEER. Trimming removed 0 bases at V and 2 bases at J, with 4 bases between. The CDR3 has 14 amino acids. CDR3 loop: CASSQETNTGELFF. In nucleotides, the CDR3 is TGCGCCAGCAGCCAAGAGACCAACACCGGGGAGCTGTTTTTT.

CDR3 nucleotides: TGTGCCAGTAGCCAGGGGCTAGTGGAAAAACTGTTTTTT. It is translated as CASSQGLVEKLFF. V gene TRBV19 combines with J gene TRBJ1-4, with a tentative D call TRBD1 (6 bases). The CDR3 contains 13 residues. Germline V gives CDR1 LNHDA, CDR2 SQIVND (reference sequence). Trimming shortened V by 6 bases and J by 8 bases, and 13 bases separated the two germline ends. The full variable domain, in which reference TRBV19 and TRBJ1-4 provide the parts outside the CDR3, is DGGITQSPKYLFRKEGQNVTLSCEQNLNHDAMYWYRQDPGQGLRLIYYSQIVNDFQKGDIAEGYSVSREKKESFPLTVTSAQKNPTAFYLCASSQGLVEKLFFGSGTQLSVL.

The chain recombines TRBV2 with TRBJ1-6; D possibly corresponds to TRBD1 (5 bases). Germline CDR1 reads SNHLY; CDR2 reads FYNNEI. The CDR3 runs 17 residues. Trimming shortened V by 3 bases and J by 0 bases, and 12 bases separated the two germline ends. The CDR3 loop reads CASSDRVPSSYNSPLHF. CDR3 nucleotides: TGTGCCAGCAGTGACAGGGTCCCGAGCTCCTATAATTCACCCCTCCACTTT. The full variable domain, in which reference TRBV2 and TRBJ1-6 provide the parts outside the CDR3, is EPEVTQTPSHQVTQMGQEVILRCVPISNHLYFYWYRQILGQKVEFLVSFYNNEISEKSEIFDDQFSVERPDGSNFTLKIRSTKLEDSAMYFCASSDRVPSSYNSPLHFGNGTRLTVT.

This clone was found once. V usage is TRBV2 and J usage is TRBJ2-4, with a possible D match to TRBD2 (5 bases). From germline, CDR1 is SNHLY and CDR2 FYNNEI. The CDR3 runs to 11 residues. V shed 5 bases and J shed 10 bases, with 9 bases lying between them. The CDR3 region has the DNA TGTGCCAGCAGTCGCGAGGGTATTCAGTACTTC. Protein: CASSREGIQYF.

The chain carries TRBV5-6 and TRBJ1-3; 9 bases line up with TRBD1. This CDR3 is built from 17 residues. V shed 2 bases, J shed 3 bases, and the junction held 9 bases outside the gene matches. Germline V lookup: CDR1 SGHDT, CDR2 YYEEEE. CDR3 sequence: CASSLLTGGGSGNTIYF. The CDR3 coding sequence is TGTGCCAGCAGCTTACTAACAGGGGGCGGAAGTGGAAACACCATATATTTT.

The rearrangement uses TRBV5-4 and TRBJ2-2; unclear D gene. V lost 0 bases, J lost 6 bases, and 9 bases lay in between. This CDR3 comprises 14 residues. Germline-derived CDR1 and CDR2 are SGHNT and YYREEE (reference sequence). CDR3 bases: TGTGCCAGCAGCTTGGAGGTCGCCGCCGGGGAGCTGTTTTTT. The encoded protein is CASSLEVAAGELFF.

This chain connects TRBV10-2 to TRBJ2-7; 7 positions agree with TRBD1. This CDR3 is 14 amino acids long. The germline gives CDR1 WSHSY, CDR2 SAAADI. V shed 6 bases, J shed 3 bases, and the junction held 8 bases outside the gene matches. For the CDR3, the DNA is TGCGCCAGCAGACTCGGGACAGCTATCTACGAGCAGTACTTC. It is translated as CASRLGTAIYEQYF.

The chain combines TRBV6-5 with TRBJ1-3; D gene unclear. The CDR3 covers 11 residues. Trimming removed 5 bases from V and 7 bases from J, with 6 bases in between. Germline values: CDR1 MNHEY, CDR2 SVGAGI. CDR3 amino acids: CASSEANTIYF. The CDR3 bases are TGTGCCAGCAGTGAAGCGAACACCATATATTTT.

As to this clone: Other nucleotide sequences from this sample produce the same CDR3. This sequence joins TRBV5-1 and TRBJ1-1; D might be TRBD1 (6 bases). With 3 bases removed from V and 0 bases from J, the gap between germline ends came to 9 bases. CDR1 and CDR2 (germline): SGHRS, YFSETQ. The CDR3 spans 14 residues. The CDR3 region is CASSSQGMNTEAFF. The CDR3 DNA follows: TGCGCCAGCAGCTCTCAGGGGATGAACACTGAAGCTTTCTTT.

This clone is a singleton in its sample. This CDR3 is CASSLRAGGAEETQYF. CDR3 coding DNA: TGCGCCAGCAGCTTGCGGGCGGGAGGCGCCGAAGAGACCCAGTACTTC. The chain carries TRBV5-1 and TRBJ2-5; TRBD2 aligns across 8 bases. Trimming at V came to 1 base and at J to 3 bases, leaving 8 bases not matched to a gene. The CDR3 runs to 16 residues. Germline V CDR1 and CDR2: SGHRS, YFSETQ.

The V call is TRBV5-1, the J call TRBJ2-5; TRBD2 agrees at 15 bases. Per the germline V gene, CDR1 is SGHRS and CDR2 is YFSETQ. The trim removed 4 bases at V and 5 bases at J, leaving 6 bases unmatched. The CDR3 runs 16 residues. DNA for the CDR3: TGCGCCAGCAGCCCCCACGGACTAGCGGGAGGGGAGACCCAGTACTTC. Encoded protein: CASSPHGLAGGETQYF.

The chain has TRBV6-1 and TRBJ2-1; 9 positions match TRBD2. The V segment lost 6 bases and the J segment 9 bases; nucleotides outside the gene matches: 12. The length of the CDR3 is 15 residues. Looked up from germline, CDR1 is MNHNS and CDR2 is SASEGT. The CDR3 loop is CASSSAGGTFVEQFF. The CDR3, as DNA: TGTGCCAGCAGCTCAGCGGGGGGCACGTTTGTTGAGCAGTTCTTC.

The chain joins TRBV30 to TRBJ2-6, with D tentatively TRBD1 or TRBD2 (5 bases each). The CDR3 is made up of 17 amino acids. The ends were cut back, 3 bases at V and 2 bases at J, with 17 bases in the middle. Germline V gene lookup returns CDR1 GTSNPN and CDR2 SVGIG (reference sequence). The CDR3 DNA reads TGTGCCTGGAGGAGGGGTCCTGGGTCTCCTGGGGCCAACGTCCTGACTTTC. Encoded protein: CAWRRGPGSPGANVLTF.

As for this clone: Different DNA sequences within this sample yield the same CDR3. The rearrangement uses TRBV5-1 and TRBJ2-1, with D perhaps TRBD2 (5 bases). There are 13 residues in the CDR3. Trimming shortened V by 4 bases and J by 4 bases, and 9 bases separated the two germline ends. Per the germline V gene, CDR1 is SGHRS and CDR2 is YFSETQ. In DNA form, the CDR3 reads TGCGCCAGCAGCGGACGGGGTTACAATGAGCAGTTCTTC. This codes for CASSGRGYNEQFF.

The chain links TRBV10-1 to TRBJ1-2; D is uncertain. Trimming took 3 bases from V and 4 from J, leaving 9 bases between them. Looked up from germline, CDR1 is WNHNN and CDR2 is SYGVQD (reference sequence). This CDR3 is 13 amino acids long. CDR3: CASSENIGYGYTF. CDR3 sequence (DNA): TGCGCCAGCAGTGAAAACATCGGCTATGGCTACACCTTC.

The rearrangement links TRBV18 to TRBJ2-5; a possible D gene is TRBD1 (6 bases). V was shortened by 3 bases and J by 3 bases, with 11 bases between the two germline ends. The CDR3 has 14 residues. CDR1 KGHSH and CDR2 LQKENI come from the germline V gene. The CDR3 DNA is TGTGCCAGCTCACCGAGGAGACAGGAAGAGACCCAGTACTTC. Translated: CASSPRRQEETQYF.

The chain recombines TRBV5-6 with TRBJ2-1; 12 bases line up with TRBD2. This CDR3 region has 17 residues. Germline lookup yields CDR1 SGHDT and CDR2 YYEEEE. V shed 1 base and J 6 bases; nucleotides not matched to a gene: 8. The CDR3 DNA is TGTGCCAGCAGCTTGCTAGCGGGAGGGCCGGTCCCCAATGAGCAGTTCTTC. This encodes CASSLLAGGPVPNEQFF.

This clone has a count of ten or more. The V and J genes are TRBV28 and TRBJ1-1; TRBD1 matches 12 bases. This CDR3 spans 16 amino acids. From germline, CDR1 is MDHEN and CDR2 SYDVKM. With 4 bases clipped from V and 5 bases from J, the junction kept 8 bases outside the gene matches. The CDR3 region is CASSSRGQGAKTEAFF. In DNA form, the CDR3 reads TGTGCCAGCAGTTCGCGGGGACAGGGGGCAAAGACTGAAGCTTTCTTT.

This chain uses TRBV19 with TRBJ2-7; perhaps D is TRBD1 or TRBD2 (5 bases each). The CDR3 sequence is 14 residues long. Per the germline V gene, CDR1 is LNHDA and CDR2 is SQIVND (reference sequence). V shed 5 bases and J shed 3 bases, with 14 bases lying between them. The CDR3 nucleotides are TGTGCCAGTAGTCTAGGGACGGGGAACTACGAGCAGTACTTC. The encoded protein is CASSLGTGNYEQYF.

This clone was seen only once. V is TRBV25-1 and J is TRBJ1-5, with D uncertain. The germline V gene encodes CDR1 MGHDK and CDR2 SYGVNS. This CDR3 is 12 amino acids long. Trimming removed 5 bases at V and 2 bases at J, with 4 bases between. Here the CDR3 reads CASSRGNQPQHF. CDR3 nucleotides: TGTGCCAGCAGTCGCGGCAATCAGCCCCAGCATTTT.

The genes are TRBV2 and TRBJ1-1; D call uncertain. The V and J ends lost 3 bases and 1 base respectively, with 12 bases between them. CDR1 and CDR2 from the germline V gene are SNHLY and FYNNEI. CDR3 size: 15 residues. The CDR3 sequence: CASSDPRRKNTEAFF. The CDR3 DNA reads TGTGCCAGCAGTGATCCCCGAAGAAAGAACACTGAAGCTTTCTTT.

The chain is built from TRBV7-2 and TRBJ2-7; TRBD2 aligns across 9 bases. The CDR3 consists of 15 residues. The trim removed 4 bases at V and 0 bases at J, leaving 4 bases unmatched. Per germline, CDR1 SGHTA and CDR2 FQGNSA. CDR3 amino acids: CASSSRSGSSYEQYF. DNA for the CDR3: TGTGCCAGCAGCTCCCGTAGCGGGAGCTCCTACGAGCAGTACTTC.

This clone was counted a single time. The chain recombines TRBV30 with TRBJ1-5, with D unresolved. V dropped 1 base and J dropped 0 bases, with 22 bases sitting between them. The CDR3 is made up of 19 amino acids. Germline lookup yields CDR1 GTSNPN and CDR2 SVGIG (reference sequence). CDR3 coding DNA: TGTGCCTGGAGTGGGGCTGGGAGCGTCGGAAGCTATAGCAATCAGCCCCAGCATTTT. This sequence encodes CAWSGAGSVGSYSNQPQHF.

A note on this clone: In the same sample, other DNA sequences code for this CDR3. The genes are TRBV7-9 and TRBJ1-1; possibly TRBD1 for D (5 bases). V was shortened by 1 base and J by 1 base, with 10 bases between the two germline ends. Germline V gives CDR1 SEHNR, CDR2 FQNEAQ (reference sequence). The CDR3 contains 15 residues. CDR3 residues: CASSLDTGPNTEAFF. The CDR3 region has the DNA TGTGCCAGCAGCTTAGATACAGGACCGAACACTGAAGCTTTCTTT.

The chain recombines TRBV5-5 with TRBJ1-5; 8 bases agree with TRBD1. The germline V gene has CDR1 SGHKS and CDR2 YYEKEE (reference sequence). CDR3 length equals 18 residues. J lost 0 bases, V lost 3 bases, and 11 bases had no gene match. CDR3: CASSSWAQGASSNQPQHF. The CDR3 DNA reads TGTGCCAGCAGCTCGTGGGCCCAGGGGGCCTCTAGCAATCAGCCCCAGCATTTT.

This clone showed up just a few times. The chain has TRBV7-2 and TRBJ1-6, with D perhaps matching TRBD1 (6 bases). Trimming took 5 bases from V and 6 from J, leaving 11 bases between them. This CDR3 region has 14 residues. The germline CDR1 and CDR2 sequences are SGHTA and FQGNSA. The CDR3, as DNA: TGTGCCAGCAGCCCACAGGGAGTTAATTCACCCCTCCACTTT. Translating gives CASSPQGVNSPLHF.

This clone has a handful of counts. This chain links TRBV20-1 with TRBJ2-7; tentatively, D is TRBD1 (6 bases). The germline V gene has CDR1 DFQATT and CDR2 SNEGSKA (reference sequence). The CDR3 consists of 11 residues. The CDR3 DNA follows: TGCGTTGCAGGGGACTCCTACGAGCAGTACTTC. Translation: CVAGDSYEQYF.